This TCR beta chain was captured in a study of shared clonotypes between healthy human individuals. On the study more broadly: The cohort had two women and a few men, ages 18 to 49. General observations from the study: Genetic and exposure-history diversity was limited by the small donor number. About 5% was the fraction of naive CD4 clonotypes found shared across several donors.

Produced via immunoSEQ multiplex PCR; TCRdb's table is partial and in-frame only. The data show just over 2,000,000 clones, around 96% seen once. Regarding this clone: No antigen is known for it.

Selected positively for CCR7 and CD45RO-negative, naive CD8 cells excluded terminally differentiated effector memory CD45RA+ cells. The donors, healthy adults who were HIV-negative, had experienced no recent acute infections or vaccinations. The CDR3 runs to 15 residues. With 2 bases removed from V and 8 bases from J, the gap between germline ends came to 16 bases. Germline CDR1 reads MGHRA; CDR2 reads YSYEKL. The sample comprised naive CD8+ T cells sorted from blood. V usage is TRBV4-1 and J usage is TRBJ2-1, with D possibly being TRBD1 (6 bases). This clonotype was sampled from a man aged 18 to 30 in good health. This chain's CDR3 is CASSQILGARDEQFF. The CDR3 region has the DNA TGCGCCAGCAGCCAAATATTGGGGGCGCGGGATGAGCAGTTCTTC.